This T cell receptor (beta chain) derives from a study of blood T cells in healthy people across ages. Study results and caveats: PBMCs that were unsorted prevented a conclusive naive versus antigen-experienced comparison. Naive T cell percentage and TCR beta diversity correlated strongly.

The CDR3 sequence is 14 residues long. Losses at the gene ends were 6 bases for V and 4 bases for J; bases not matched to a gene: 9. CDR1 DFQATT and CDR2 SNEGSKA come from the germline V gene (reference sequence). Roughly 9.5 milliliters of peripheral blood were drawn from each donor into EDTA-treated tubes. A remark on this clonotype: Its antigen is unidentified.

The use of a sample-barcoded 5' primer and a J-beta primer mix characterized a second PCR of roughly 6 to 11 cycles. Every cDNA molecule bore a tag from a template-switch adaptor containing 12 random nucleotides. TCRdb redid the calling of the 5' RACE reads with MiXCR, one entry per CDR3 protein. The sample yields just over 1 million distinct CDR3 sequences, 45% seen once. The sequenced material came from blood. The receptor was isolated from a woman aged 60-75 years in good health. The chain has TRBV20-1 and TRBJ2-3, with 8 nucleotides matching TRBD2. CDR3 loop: CSASGAGGPDTQYF. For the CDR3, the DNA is TGCAGTGCCAGCGGGGCGGGAGGTCCAGATACGCAGTATTTT.